The following is a T cell receptor (beta chain) sequence with its context. Its antigen remains unidentified. No much larger clonotype is one base removed from it; base qualities were not supplied. The collaborating institutions used their own protocols to collect whole blood in K2EDTA tubes. For TCRbeta analysis, collaborators shipped samples in one of three forms: frozen whole blood, isolated PBMCs, or DNA extracted from either of those sample types. TCRbeta CDR3 regions were amplified from genomic DNA by means of the immunoSEQ Assay, a bias-controlled multiplex PCR. The published analysis was carried out like this. The number of nucleated cells in each sample was estimated by amplification of reference gene primers within the assay. To quantify the absolute abundance of each unique TCRbeta CDR3 rearrangement, sequence reads were collapsed and filtered. For each sample, productive Simpson clonality was calculated by taking the square root of Simpson's diversity index across productive rearrangements. TCRdb took over this immuneACCESS table, retaining in-frame rearrangements with V and J assigned. Such tables are incomplete; in checked studies, under half of the missing clones stem from an unresolved V gene, and the remainder is unexplained. That table gives V, J and clone size, and the DNA gave D and trimming. The sample contains approximately 150,000 clones, 65% to 80% of them found a single time. In total, the top ten clones hold 4.2% of the sample.

This sample stems from a study of blood T cell repertoires in COVID-19 (dated by TCRdb to 2018 to 2020). In terms of the full investigation: Samples from collaborators originated in the United States, Italy and Spain and spanned both the acute and convalescent phases of COVID-19. Where HLA class I and class II types were available, the types were taken from metadata supplied by the sample provider, not from assay-based typing. A de-identified subject ID, COVID-19 status, age in years and sex were almost always included in the sample metadata. The dataset comprised deeply sampled blood TCRbeta repertoires from subjects exposed to, actively infected with, or recovered from COVID-19. The repertoires were released in a freely available public database meant as a resource for research on the immune response to SARS-CoV-2. Samples were obtained from the ongoing ImmuneRACE study (first 160 participants) and from about 1,300 subjects provided by 6 global collaborators. The material from the prospective study consisted of cDNA or gDNA derived from T cells, B-cell-depleted T cells, or PBMCs. General conclusions and limits of the study: How much clinical and demographic metadata was included differed by source and by participant, and the metadata was provided uncurated.

V is trimmed back by 5 bases and J by 1 base, and the junction contains 14 bases that no gene match accounts for. Including the terminal cysteine and phenylalanine, the CDR3 comprises 17 residues. The retained sequence is limited to the CDR3, 51 bases, with the frame set at the first base. Reading the germline V gene (reference sequence) gives CDR1 SEHNR and CDR2 FQNEAQ. This chain is built from TRBV7-9 and TRBJ2-7, with 7 junctional bases fitting TRBD2. Source material: peripheral blood. The sequence derives from a man aged 55 to 70 with acute or convalescent COVID-19. The nucleotide sequence reads TGTGCCAGCAGCGCCGGGGGTCGGCGGGAGAGGTCCTACGAGCAGTACTTC. It is translated as CASSAGGRRERSYEQYF.